The 25 T cell receptor beta chains reported below all come from one sample, sequenced in a study of T cells in Graves' hyperthyroidism and ophthalmopathy. The TCR beta CDR3 regions underwent amplification using RNA transcripts as the source. Carried out on the TCR CDR3, a first-round RT-PCR used the HTBI primer set. TCRdb ran MiXCR on the multiplex PCR reads and lists one entry per CDR3 protein. The table lists approximately 380,000 distinct CDR3 sequences, over 11% of them singletons, with 28% in the top ten. The sequenced sample was blood. These TCRs come from a man aged 50-60 years with Graves' ophthalmopathy.

Only a few counts were recorded for this clonotype. The rearrangement links TRBV7-3 to TRBJ1-5; TRBD1 aligns across 7 bases. The V gene's germline CDR1 is SGHTA and CDR2 FQGTGA. V was pared by 1 base and J by 5 bases, with 5 bases of the junction left unmatched. The CDR3 length is 15 residues. This CDR3 reads CASSLSGTADQPQHF. CDR3 DNA sequence: TGTGCCAGCAGCTTAAGCGGGACAGCCGATCAGCCCCAGCATTTT.

The sample holds many counts of this clonotype. V and J are TRBV2 and TRBJ2-3, with D possibly being TRBD1 (6 bases). Trimming removed 7 bases from V and 0 bases from J, with 14 bases in between. The germline V gene has CDR1 SNHLY and CDR2 FYNNEI. The CDR3 runs to 15 residues. As DNA, the CDR3 is TGTGCCAGCACGTCGACAGGAGCAAGCACAGATACGCAGTATTTT. Its translation: CASTSTGASTDTQYF.

This clonotype was picked up a small number of times. A much larger clone is a single base away; this may be a read error. This chain connects TRBV2 to TRBJ1-5, with D unresolved. Deletions cut 4 bases from V and 5 bases from J, with 9 bases between. The CDR3 is made up of 13 amino acids. The germline V gene has CDR1 SNHLY and CDR2 FYNNEI. CDR3 nucleotides: TGTGCCAGCAGTGGATACCGAGATCAGCCCCAGCATTTT. Translating gives CASSGYRDQPQHF.

The table lists this clonotype with a few counts. The chain recombines TRBV7-2 with TRBJ2-2, with 8 nucleotides matching TRBD2. The V gene end was trimmed by 0 bases and the J gene end by 0 bases; junction bases not matched to a gene: 6. CDR1 and CDR2 from the germline V gene are SGHTA and FQGNSA. The CDR3 length is 18 residues. CDR3 loop: CASSLALIAGTNTGELFF. The CDR3 nucleotides are TGTGCCAGCAGCTTAGCGTTGATAGCGGGGACGAACACCGGGGAGCTGTTTTTT.

This clonotype was observed at least ten times. The chain is built from TRBV2 and TRBJ1-5, with D perhaps TRBD1 (5 bases). Trimming cost V 6 bases and J 5 bases, with 11 bases left between them. The CDR3 totals 13 residues. The V gene's germline CDR1 is SNHLY and CDR2 FYNNEI. Written as DNA, the CDR3 is TGTGCCAGCAGGATGACAGCCGATCAGCCCCAGCATTTT. This translates into CASRMTADQPQHF.

The sample holds many counts of this clonotype. The V call is TRBV29-1, the J call TRBJ2-3; 10 nucleotides align to TRBD1. In germline, CDR1 is SQVTM, CDR2 ANQGSEA. Trimming removed 3 bases from V and 4 bases from J; junction bases left unmatched: 1. This CDR3 comprises 13 residues. CDR3 sequence (DNA): TGCAGCGTTGAGGGGACAGGGGCAGATACGCAGTATTTT. Translation: CSVEGTGADTQYF.

This clonotype was seen repeatedly, ten times or more. The V and J genes are TRBV7-8 and TRBJ2-7; D not certain. Germline CDR1 reads SGHVS; CDR2 reads FQNEAQ. Trimming took 2 bases from V and 2 from J, leaving 10 bases between them. This CDR3 is built from 14 residues. CDR3 in DNA: TGTGCCAGCAGCTTAAAGGCAATACCCTACGAGCAGTACTTC. This gives the protein CASSLKAIPYEQYF.

This chain links TRBV7-2 with TRBJ2-1; D tentatively fits TRBD1 or TRBD2 (5 bases each). The length of the CDR3 is 15 residues. Trimming cost V 2 bases and J 8 bases, with 16 bases left between them. The germline CDR1 and CDR2 sequences are SGHTA and FQGNSA. The CDR3 loop reads CASSLIGAAQDEQFF. CDR3 bases: TGTGCCAGCAGCTTAATCGGGGCGGCCCAAGATGAGCAGTTCTTC.

This clonotype was counted many times. CDR3 DNA: TGTGCCAGCAGCTCGGGACTAGCGGGAGGTCTCGGTGCCGGGGAGCTGTTTTTT. Translating gives CASSSGLAGGLGAGELFF. The V gene is TRBV11-3, the J gene TRBJ2-2; 15 bases align to TRBD2. V gave up 4 bases and J gave up 6 bases; unmatched junction bases: 9. From germline, CDR1 is SGHNT and CDR2 YENEEA. This CDR3 is built from 18 residues. The entire variable domain, with the rest obtained from reference TRBV11-3 and TRBJ2-2, is as follows: EAGVVQSPRYKIIEKKQPVAFWCNPISGHNTLYWYLQNLGQGPELLIRYENEEAVDDSQLPKDRFSAERLKGVDSTLKIQPAELGDSAVYLCASSSGLAGGLGAGELFFGEGSRLTVL.

This clonotype has at least ten counts. The chain couples TRBV10-3 to TRBJ2-6, with no clear D. This CDR3 region has 16 residues. Germline V lookup: CDR1 ENHRY, CDR2 SYGVKD. Between the trimmed V and J ends, which lost 10 bases and 0 bases, there was a span of 16 bases. The CDR3 protein is CATSGNSNSGANVLTF. CDR3 nucleotides: TGTGCCACCTCGGGCAATTCAAACTCTGGGGCCAACGTCCTGACTTTC.

This clonotype was seen more than once but under ten times. The CDR3: CSASLAPHRDNEQFF. The CDR3 DNA reads TGCAGTGCTAGTTTGGCACCCCACCGGGACAATGAGCAGTTCTTC. The chain carries TRBV20-1 and TRBJ2-1; D gene uncertain. CDR3 length: 15 amino acids. Germline CDR1 DFQATT, CDR2 SNEGSKA (reference sequence). Trimming removed 3 bases from V and 5 bases from J, with 17 bases in between.

The chain couples TRBV6-8 to TRBJ1-1, with D possibly matching TRBD1 (5 bases). CDR1 and CDR2 from the germline V gene are MNHGY and SAAAGT. The CDR3 runs 14 residues. V was cut by 6 bases and J by 2 bases, with 13 bases left in between. The DNA of the CDR3 is TGTGCCAGCAGCTTCAGGGTCCGTAACACTGAAGCTTTCTTT. This encodes CASSFRVRNTEAFF.

This clonotype was recorded at least ten times. V is TRBV2 and J is TRBJ1-1; D is perhaps TRBD1 (5 bases). This CDR3 has 14 residues. CDR1 is SNHLY, CDR2 FYNNEI, per germline. V was shortened by 7 bases and J by 3 bases, with 15 bases between the two germline ends. CDR3 region: CASKLGLRDTEAFF. The CDR3 nucleotides read TGTGCCAGCAAGTTGGGGCTAAGGGACACTGAAGCTTTCTTT.

A remark on this clonotype: This clone may be a read error of a much larger clone one base away. This chain joins TRBV19 and TRBJ2-1, with D perhaps matching TRBD2 (6 bases). Germline values: CDR1 LNHDA, CDR2 SQIVND (reference sequence). This CDR3 is built from 13 residues. Trimming took off 3 bases at V and 10 bases at J, with 13 bases between the two ends. CDR3 nucleotide sequence: TGTGCCAGTAGTATCCGGGGAGGATACGAGCAGTTCTTC. It encodes CASSIRGGYEQFF.

The V gene is TRBV19, the J gene TRBJ2-1; D not certain. V lost 1 base and J 9 bases, leaving 19 bases between the germline ends. The CDR3 sequence is 16 residues long. The V gene's germline CDR1 is LNHDA and CDR2 SQIVND (reference sequence). For the CDR3, the DNA is TGTGCCAGTAGTATAGGAGTATCAGTCTACAAGGGTGAGCAGTTCTTC. Translated, it gives CASSIGVSVYKGEQFF.

This clonotype appeared many times. The chain is built from TRBV28 and TRBJ1-5; D is undetermined. The ends were cut back, 2 bases at V and 0 bases at J, with 11 bases in the middle. The CDR3 runs to 16 residues. The V gene's germline CDR1 is MDHEN and CDR2 SYDVKM. CDR3 bases: TGTGCCAGCAGTTTAATAGCTCGCCTTAGCAATCAGCCCCAGCATTTT. Residues: CASSLIARLSNQPQHF.

This clonotype was found many times. The rearrangement uses TRBV7-2 and TRBJ2-3; D is possibly TRBD2 (5 bases). The CDR3 consists of 13 residues. Trimming took off 2 bases at V and 5 bases at J, with 8 bases between the two ends. The germline V gene encodes CDR1 SGHTA and CDR2 FQGNSA. Written as DNA, the CDR3 is TGTGCCAGCAGCTTATACCGGGAAGATACGCAGTATTTT. Translating gives CASSLYREDTQYF.

This clonotype came up a few times. The rearrangement joins TRBV6-1 to TRBJ2-7, with D possibly matching TRBD1 (6 bases). Looked up from germline, CDR1 is MNHNS and CDR2 is SASEGT. This CDR3 has 12 residues. V lost 7 bases, J lost 3 bases, and 10 bases lay in between. The CDR3 coding sequence is TGTGCCAGCAACCCGGACAGCTACGAGCAGTACTTC. Its translation: CASNPDSYEQYF.

This clonotype was recorded only once. A much larger clone lies a single base off, so this may be a read error. This chain joins TRBV9 and TRBJ1-5, with a possible D match to TRBD1 (5 bases). The length of the CDR3 is 15 residues. The V gene's germline CDR1 is SGDLS and CDR2 YYNGEE. CDR3 nucleotide sequence: TGTGCCAGCAGCCCCGGGCAGGGTACCAATCAGCCCCGGCATTTT. As protein: CASSPGQGTNQPRHF. Full variable domain (remainder filled in from reference TRBV9 and TRBJ1-5): DSGVTQTPKHLITATGQRVTLRCSPRSGDLSVYWYQQSLDQGLQFLIQYYNGEERAKGNILERFSAQQFPDLHSELNLSSLELGDSALYFCASSPGQGTNQPRHFGDGTRLSIL.

This clonotype was counted many times. J is TRBJ2-3 and V is TRBV11-2; D unclear. Germline V CDR1 and CDR2: SGHAT, FQNNGV. The CDR3 spans 16 residues. V dropped 1 base and J dropped 0 bases, with 11 bases sitting between them. DNA for the CDR3: TGTGCCAGCAGCTTAGGTCTAATGGCTAGCACAGATACGCAGTATTTT. This codes for CASSLGLMASTDTQYF.

This chain links TRBV7-9 with TRBJ2-5; tentatively, D is TRBD1 or TRBD2 (5 bases each). V was clipped by 7 bases and J by 3 bases, with 15 bases between them. This CDR3 has 14 residues. CDR1 is SEHNR, CDR2 FQNEAQ, per germline (reference sequence). The CDR3 region is CASITGLAEETQYF. The CDR3 region has the DNA TGTGCCAGCATAACGGGGCTAGCCGAAGAGACCCAGTACTTC.

This clonotype was seen many times. The chain has TRBV3-1 and TRBJ2-1, with TRBD2 matching over 9 bases. V dropped 4 bases and J dropped 4; count of bases not matched to a gene: 8. There are 16 residues in the CDR3. The germline V gene encodes CDR1 LGHDT and CDR2 YNNKEL (reference sequence). This CDR3 reads CASSPFGAGGYNEQFF. CDR3 coding DNA: TGTGCCAGCAGCCCATTCGGGGCGGGAGGGTACAATGAGCAGTTCTTC.

This clonotype was seen at least ten times. The V and J genes are TRBV20-1 and TRBJ2-7; TRBD1 matches at 7 bases. Germline CDR1 reads DFQATT; CDR2 reads SNEGSKA (reference sequence). V lost 0 bases and J lost 3; bases outside the gene matches: 8. The CDR3 loop spans 15 amino acids. The CDR3 reads CSARDPNAGGYEQYF. CDR3 bases: TGCAGTGCTAGAGATCCCAACGCAGGGGGCTACGAGCAGTACTTC.

V is TRBV5-1 and J is TRBJ2-3; 16 bases agree with TRBD2. Trimming at V came to 4 bases and at J to 2 bases, leaving 4 bases not matched to a gene. The length of the CDR3 is 17 residues. Germline CDR1 reads SGHRS; CDR2 reads YFSETQ. CDR3 coding DNA: TGCGCCAGCAGCCCCGGGACTAGCGGGAGGGCCACAGATACGCAGTATTTT. Translated, it gives CASSPGTSGRATDTQYF.

The gene calls are TRBV3-1 and TRBJ2-1, with 8 positions matching TRBD1. This CDR3 has 16 residues. V gave up 2 bases and J gave up 9 bases; unmatched junction bases: 12. Germline V lookup: CDR1 LGHDT, CDR2 YNNKEL (reference sequence). The DNA of the CDR3 is TGTGCCAGCAGCCAACGAAAAACGGACAGGGCAATTGAGCAGTTCTTC. Translated: CASSQRKTDRAIEQFF.